This T cell receptor (beta chain) came from a study of a mutant IDH1 vaccine in newly diagnosed glioma. About the study: Earlier care involved radiotherapy, temozolomide, or both, and the majority received both.

In germline, CDR1 is SGHAT, CDR2 FQNNGV. The CDR3 is 13 amino acids. V gave up 4 bases and J gave up 8 bases; unmatched junction bases: 4. The time point is: week 5, during vaccination. With topical imiquimod, each dose of the vaccine consisted of 300 ug of mutant IDH1 20-mer peptide. Donors had new IDH1-mutant astrocytomas of WHO grade 3 or 4 (ATRX-lost). General study findings and limits: Pseudoprogression appears to have had no connection to changes in top peripheral T cell clonotypes.

A note on this clone: Its antigen is unknown.

Assay used: immunoSEQ multiplex PCR; TCRdb lists only in-frame clones, some missing. The data contain over 45,000 clones, 81% of them seen just once; the ten biggest clones take up approximately 3.6%. This specimen consisted of PBMCs, obtained from a glioma patient whose treatment included an IDH1 peptide vaccine. This sequence was found in a man in his thirties or forties with glioma. The V and J genes are TRBV11-2 and TRBJ1-2, with 10 bases identical to TRBD1. Written as DNA, the CDR3 is TGTGCCAGCAGCTCGGACAGGGGGTACGGCTACACCTTC. The encoded protein is CASSSDRGYGYTF.